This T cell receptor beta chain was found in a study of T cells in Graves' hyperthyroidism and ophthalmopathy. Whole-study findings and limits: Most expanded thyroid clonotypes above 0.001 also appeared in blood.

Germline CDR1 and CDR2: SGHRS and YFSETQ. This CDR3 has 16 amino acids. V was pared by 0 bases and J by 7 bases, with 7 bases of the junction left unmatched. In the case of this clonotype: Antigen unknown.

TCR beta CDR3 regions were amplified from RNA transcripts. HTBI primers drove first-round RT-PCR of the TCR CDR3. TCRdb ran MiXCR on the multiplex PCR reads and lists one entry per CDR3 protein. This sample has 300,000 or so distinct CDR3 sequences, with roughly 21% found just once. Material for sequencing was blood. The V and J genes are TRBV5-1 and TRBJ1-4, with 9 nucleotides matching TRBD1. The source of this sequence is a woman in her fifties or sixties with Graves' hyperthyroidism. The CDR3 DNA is TGCGCCAGCAGCTTGGGGGACAGGGCGCCTGGTGAAAAACTGTTTTTT. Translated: CASSLGDRAPGEKLFF.